The rows below give T cell receptor beta chains drawn from one sample of a study of T cells after somatic rescue of genetic block. Libraries were prepared by immunoSEQ multiplex PCR; TCRdb keeps only in-frame clonotypes and omits some of them. The sample yields 110,000 or so clones, 85% to 95% seen once. The specimen was peripheral blood mononuclear cells (PBMCs). Receptor source: a woman aged 18-35 years. Each CDR3 is given with its conserved first and last residue. Fields, in order: clone size, D gene, V gene, CDR3 length, J gene, CDR3 protein, CDR3 DNA. The D gene is left open where the match is weak. Where a row states a size, it is once, few, many or the class of an expanded clone; other rows omit it.

.,.,TRBV30,13,TRBJ1-3,CAWIRDSGNTIYF,TGTGCCTGGATTCGAGACTCTGGAAACACCATATATTTT
.,.,TRBV19,11,TRBJ2-7,CASSVSDEQYF,TGTGCCAGTAGTGTCAGTGACGAGCAGTACTTC
.,.,TRBV7-2,13,TRBJ2-3,CASSASRQATQYF,TGTGCCAGCAGCGCGAGCAGACAGGCTACGCAGTATTTT
few,TRBD1,TRBV6-5,12,TRBJ1-2,CASTQGQRGYTF,TGTGCCAGCACGCAGGGACAGCGAGGCTACACCTTC
.,.,TRBV27,14,TRBJ2-2,CASSFRLNTGELFF,TGTGCCAGCAGTTTCAGACTGAACACCGGGGAGCTGTTTTTT
.,TRBD1,TRBV15,18,TRBJ1-2,CATSRRRDRGRDGYGYTF,TGTGCCACCAGCAGACGCCGGGACAGGGGGCGCGATGGCTATGGCTACACCTTC
once,.,TRBV7-3,15,TRBJ2-1,CASSLIRQGFNEQFF,TGTGCCAGCAGCTTAATTCGGCAGGGCTTCAATGAGCAGTTCTTC
.,.,TRBV14,15,TRBJ1-1,CASSQDWPGGTEAFF,TGTGCCAGCAGCCAAGATTGGCCGGGGGGCACTGAAGCTTTCTTT
.,TRBD1,TRBV5-5,14,TRBJ1-1,CASSRRTGHTEAFF,TGTGCCAGCAGCCGCCGGACAGGGCACACTGAAGCTTTCTTT
.,.,TRBV4-2,15,TRBJ1-2,CASSAHPGATVGYTF,TGTGCCAGCAGCGCCCACCCGGGGGCGACGGTGGGCTACACCTTC
few,TRBD1,TRBV5-6,16,TRBJ1-5,CASSLAGGISNQPQHF,TGTGCCAGCAGCTTGGCAGGGGGGATTAGCAATCAGCCCCAGCATTTT
.,.,TRBV11-2,15,TRBJ2-3,CASSQGTADTDTQYF,TGTGCCAGCAGCCAAGGAACGGCGGACACAGATACGCAGTATTTT
.,TRBD2,TRBV7-9,14,TRBJ2-7,CASSSSGAHYEQYF,TGTGCCAGCAGCTCTAGCGGGGCCCACTACGAGCAGTACTTC
.,TRBD1,TRBV30,13,TRBJ1-1,CAWEDRANTEAFF,TGTGCCTGGGAGGACAGGGCGAACACTGAAGCTTTCTTT
.,TRBD2,TRBV15,14,TRBJ2-7,CATSDGLAGGIEYF,TGTGCCACCAGCGACGGACTAGCGGGGGGGATTGAGTACTTC